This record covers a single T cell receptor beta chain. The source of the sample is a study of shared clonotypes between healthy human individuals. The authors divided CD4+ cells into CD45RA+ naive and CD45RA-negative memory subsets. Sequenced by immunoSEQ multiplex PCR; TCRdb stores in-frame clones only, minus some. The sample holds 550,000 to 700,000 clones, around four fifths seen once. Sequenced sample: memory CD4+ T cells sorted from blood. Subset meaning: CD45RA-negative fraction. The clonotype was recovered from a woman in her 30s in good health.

CDR3 protein: CASSGQGASLNEAFF. In nucleotides, the CDR3 is TGTGCCAGCAGTGGACAGGGGGCGTCCCTAAACGAAGCTTTCTTT. The chain has TRBV28 and TRBJ1-1; TRBD1 agrees at 11 bases. This CDR3 region has 15 residues. CDR1 is MDHEN, CDR2 SYDVKM, per germline. With 5 bases clipped from V and 8 bases from J, the junction kept 10 bases outside the gene matches.